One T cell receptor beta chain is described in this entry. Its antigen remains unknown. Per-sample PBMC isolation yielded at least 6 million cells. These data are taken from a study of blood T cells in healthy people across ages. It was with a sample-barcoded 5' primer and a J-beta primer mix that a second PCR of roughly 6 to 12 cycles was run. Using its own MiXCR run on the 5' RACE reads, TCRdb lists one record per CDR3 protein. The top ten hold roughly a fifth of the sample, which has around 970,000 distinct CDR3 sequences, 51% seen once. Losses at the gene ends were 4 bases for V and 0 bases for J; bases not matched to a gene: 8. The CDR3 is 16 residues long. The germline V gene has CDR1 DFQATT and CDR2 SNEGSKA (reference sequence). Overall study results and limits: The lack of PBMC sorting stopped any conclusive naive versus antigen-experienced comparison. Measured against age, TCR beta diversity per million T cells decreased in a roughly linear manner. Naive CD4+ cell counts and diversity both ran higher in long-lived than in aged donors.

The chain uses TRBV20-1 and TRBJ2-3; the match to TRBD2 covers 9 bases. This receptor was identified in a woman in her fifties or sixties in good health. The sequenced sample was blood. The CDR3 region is CSANHPSGASTDTQYF. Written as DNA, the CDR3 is TGCAGTGCTAATCACCCTAGCGGGGCTAGCACAGATACGCAGTATTTT.